This T cell receptor (beta chain) was retrieved from a study of CD8 T cells in Susac syndrome. TCR beta sequencing was performed on blood CD8+ and CD4+ T cells. Matched for age and sex, the controls were healthy donors. Purification of the CD8+ and CD4+ T cells relied on negative isolation, and TEMRA cells underwent FACS enrichment. Random hexamers primed reverse transcription of roughly 0.5 to 1 ug RNA. The amplification used immunoSEQ multiplex PCR on TCR beta CDR3; it spanned 54 Vbeta and 13 Jbeta. TCRdb reprocessed the immunoSEQ multiplex PCR reads with MiXCR, giving one entry per CDR3 protein. The table records fewer than 150,000 distinct CDR3 sequences, about 96% of them present only once. J lost 0 bases, V lost 6 bases, and 7 bases had no gene match. This CDR3 contains 15 residues. Germline CDR1 reads MNHEY; CDR2 reads SVGAGI.

The sample comprised CD4+ T cells from PBMCs. This chain links TRBV6-5 with TRBJ2-7; 8 positions match TRBD2. This receptor was obtained from a human donor in good health. The CDR3 nucleotides read TGTGCCAGCAGCTTAATAAGCGGGAGCTCCTACGAGCAGTACTTC. Translated: CASSLISGSSYEQYF.